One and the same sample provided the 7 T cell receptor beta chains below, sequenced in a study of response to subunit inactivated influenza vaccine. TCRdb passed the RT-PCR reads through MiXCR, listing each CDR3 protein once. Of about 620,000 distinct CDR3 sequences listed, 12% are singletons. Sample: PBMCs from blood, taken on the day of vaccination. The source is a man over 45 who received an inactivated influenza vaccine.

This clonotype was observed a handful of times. Here the CDR3 reads CSARVGWWQETQYF. CDR3 nucleotides: TGCAGTGCTAGAGTGGGGTGGTGGCAAGAGACCCAGTACTTC. The V call is TRBV20-1, the J call TRBJ2-5; D ambiguous. Germline assignment: CDR1 DFQATT and CDR2 SNEGSKA (reference sequence). The CDR3 has 14 residues. Trimming shortened V by 1 base and J by 2 bases, and 11 bases separated the two germline ends.

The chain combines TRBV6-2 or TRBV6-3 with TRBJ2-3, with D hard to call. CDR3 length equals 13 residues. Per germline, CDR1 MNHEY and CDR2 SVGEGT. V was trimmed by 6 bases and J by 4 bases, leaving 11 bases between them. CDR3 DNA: TGTGCCAGCAGCCCCCTCTGGTCAGATACGCAGTATTTT. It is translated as CASSPLWSDTQYF.

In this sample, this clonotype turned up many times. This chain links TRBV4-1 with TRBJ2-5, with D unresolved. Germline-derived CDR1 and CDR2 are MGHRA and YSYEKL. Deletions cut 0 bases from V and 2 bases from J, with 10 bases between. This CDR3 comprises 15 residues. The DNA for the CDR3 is TGCGCCAGCAGCCAAGATCGGGCAGGACAAGAGACCCAGTACTTC. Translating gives CASSQDRAGQETQYF.

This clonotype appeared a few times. This chain's CDR3 is CASSQVATDVSYEQYF. In DNA form, the CDR3 reads TGCGCCAGCAGCCAAGTTGCGACAGACGTCTCCTACGAGCAGTACTTC. V and J are TRBV4-3 and TRBJ2-7; D possibly corresponds to TRBD1 (5 bases). Trimming stripped 1 base from V and 0 bases from J, with 13 bases between. CDR1 is LGHNA and CDR2 is YSLEER in the germline V gene. The CDR3 runs 16 residues.

The CDR3: CATRAEVAYEQYF. The CDR3 DNA sequence: TGTGCCACCAGGGCCGAGGTGGCCTACGAGCAGTACTTC. The chain carries TRBV28 and TRBJ2-7; D is possibly TRBD1 (5 bases). The ends were cut back, 10 bases at V and 2 bases at J, with 15 bases in the middle. The germline CDR1 and CDR2 sequences are MDHEN and SYDVKM. The CDR3 length is 13 residues.

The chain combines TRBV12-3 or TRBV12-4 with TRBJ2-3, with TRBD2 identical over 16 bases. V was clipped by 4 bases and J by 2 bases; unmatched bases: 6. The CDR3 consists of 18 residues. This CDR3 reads CASSSGTSGGVHTDTQYF. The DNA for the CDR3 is TGTGCCAGCAGTTCTGGGACTAGCGGGGGGGTTCACACAGATACGCAGTATTTT.

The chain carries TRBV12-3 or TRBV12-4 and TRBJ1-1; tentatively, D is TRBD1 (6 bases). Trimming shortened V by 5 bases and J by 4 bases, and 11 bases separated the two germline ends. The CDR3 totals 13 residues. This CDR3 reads CASSVRGGTEAFF. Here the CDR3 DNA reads TGTGCCAGCAGTGTCAGGGGTGGCACTGAAGCTTTCTTT.